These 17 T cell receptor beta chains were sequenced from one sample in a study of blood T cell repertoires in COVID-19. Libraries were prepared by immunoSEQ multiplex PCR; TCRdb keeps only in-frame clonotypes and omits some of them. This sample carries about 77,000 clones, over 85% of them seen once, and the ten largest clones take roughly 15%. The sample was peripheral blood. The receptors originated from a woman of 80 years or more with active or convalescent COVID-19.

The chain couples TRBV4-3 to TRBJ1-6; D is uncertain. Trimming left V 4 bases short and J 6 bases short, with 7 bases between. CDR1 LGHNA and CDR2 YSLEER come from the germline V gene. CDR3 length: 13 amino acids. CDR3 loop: CASSPDTNSPLHF. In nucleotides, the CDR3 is TGCGCCAGCAGCCCCGACACTAATTCACCCCTCCACTTT.

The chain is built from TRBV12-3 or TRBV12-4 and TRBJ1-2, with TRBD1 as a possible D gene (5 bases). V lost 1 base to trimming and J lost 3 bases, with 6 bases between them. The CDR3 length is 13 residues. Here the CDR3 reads CASSLGTHYGYTF. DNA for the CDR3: TGTGCCAGCAGTTTAGGGACACACTATGGCTACACCTTC.

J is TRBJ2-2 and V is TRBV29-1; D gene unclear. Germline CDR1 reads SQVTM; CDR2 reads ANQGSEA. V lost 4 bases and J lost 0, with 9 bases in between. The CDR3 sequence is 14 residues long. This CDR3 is CSVVGSANTGELFF. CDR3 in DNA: TGCAGCGTTGTAGGCAGCGCGAACACCGGGGAGCTGTTTTTT.

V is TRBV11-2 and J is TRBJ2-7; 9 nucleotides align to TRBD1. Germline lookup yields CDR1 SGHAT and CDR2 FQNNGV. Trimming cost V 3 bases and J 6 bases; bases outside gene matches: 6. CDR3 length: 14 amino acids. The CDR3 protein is CASSFTGGKGEQYF. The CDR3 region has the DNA TGTGCCAGCAGCTTCACAGGGGGCAAAGGCGAGCAGTACTTC. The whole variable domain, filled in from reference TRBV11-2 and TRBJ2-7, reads EAGVAQSPRYKIIEKRQSVAFWCNPISGHATLYWYQQILGQGPKLLIQFQNNGVVDDSQLPKDRFSAERLKGVDSTLKIQPAKLEDSAVYLCASSFTGGKGEQYFGPGTRLTVT.

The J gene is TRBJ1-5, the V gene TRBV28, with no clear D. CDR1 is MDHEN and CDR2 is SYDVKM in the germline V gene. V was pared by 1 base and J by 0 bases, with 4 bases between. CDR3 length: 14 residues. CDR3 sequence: CASSLLISNQPQHF. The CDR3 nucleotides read TGTGCCAGCAGTTTATTAATTAGCAATCAGCCCCAGCATTTT.

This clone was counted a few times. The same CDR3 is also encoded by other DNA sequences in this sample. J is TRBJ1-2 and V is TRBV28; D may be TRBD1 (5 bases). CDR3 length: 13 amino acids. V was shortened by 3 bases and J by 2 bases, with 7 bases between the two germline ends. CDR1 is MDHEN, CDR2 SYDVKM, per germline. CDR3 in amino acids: CASSLAGNYGYTF. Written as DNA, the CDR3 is TGTGCCAGCAGTTTGGCAGGGAACTATGGCTACACCTTC.

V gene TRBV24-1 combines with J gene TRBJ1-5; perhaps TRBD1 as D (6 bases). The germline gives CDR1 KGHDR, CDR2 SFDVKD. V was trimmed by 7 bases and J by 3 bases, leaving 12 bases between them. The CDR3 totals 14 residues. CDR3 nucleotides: TGTGCCACCAGGGGGGCAGGGGACAATCAGCCCCAGCATTTT. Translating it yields CATRGAGDNQPQHF.

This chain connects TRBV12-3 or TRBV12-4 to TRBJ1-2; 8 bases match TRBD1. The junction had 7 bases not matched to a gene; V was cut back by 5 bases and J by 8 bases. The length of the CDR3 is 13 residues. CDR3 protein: CASSVGTGGGYTF. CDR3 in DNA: TGTGCCAGCAGTGTGGGGACAGGTGGAGGCTACACCTTC.

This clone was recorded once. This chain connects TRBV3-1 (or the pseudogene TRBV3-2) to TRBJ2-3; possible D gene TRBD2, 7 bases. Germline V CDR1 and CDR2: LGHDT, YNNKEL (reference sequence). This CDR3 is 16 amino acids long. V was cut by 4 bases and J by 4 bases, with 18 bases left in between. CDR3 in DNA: TGTGCCAGCAGCCCCACCTCGCGGGGGCGCTCAGATACGCAGTATTTT. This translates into CASSPTSRGRSDTQYF.

The CDR3 DNA reads as TGCAGCGTTCGGGGGACAGCCGAAGCTTTCTTT. It encodes CSVRGTAEAFF. This sequence joins TRBV29-1 and TRBJ1-1; 7 positions agree with TRBD1. Germline values: CDR1 SQVTM, CDR2 ANQGSEA. J lost 8 bases, V lost 5 bases, and 5 bases had no gene match. The CDR3 totals 11 residues.

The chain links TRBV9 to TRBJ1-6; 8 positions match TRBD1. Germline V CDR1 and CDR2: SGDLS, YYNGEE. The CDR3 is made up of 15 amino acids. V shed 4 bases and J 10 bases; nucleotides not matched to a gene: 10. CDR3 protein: CASSQRGRGQSPLHF. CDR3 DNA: TGTGCCAGCAGCCAGAGGGGCAGGGGGCAATCACCCCTCCACTTT. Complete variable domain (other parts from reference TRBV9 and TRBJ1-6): DSGVTQTPKHLITATGQRVTLRCSPRSGDLSVYWYQQSLDQGLQFLIQYYNGEERAKGNILERFSAQQFPDLHSELNLSSLELGDSALYFCASSQRGRGQSPLHFGNGTRLTVT.

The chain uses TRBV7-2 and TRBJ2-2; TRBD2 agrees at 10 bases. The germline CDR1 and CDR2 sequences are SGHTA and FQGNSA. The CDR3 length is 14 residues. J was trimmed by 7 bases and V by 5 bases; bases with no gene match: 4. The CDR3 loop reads CASSTSGVSGELFF. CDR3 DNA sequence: TGTGCCAGCAGCACTAGCGGGGTGAGCGGGGAGCTGTTTTTT.

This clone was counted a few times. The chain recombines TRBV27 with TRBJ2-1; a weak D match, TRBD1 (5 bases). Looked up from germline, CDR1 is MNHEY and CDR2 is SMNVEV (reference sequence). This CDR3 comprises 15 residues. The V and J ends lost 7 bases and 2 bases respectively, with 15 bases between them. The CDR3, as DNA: TGTGCCAGCAACTCCAGGGCATTGCCCTACAATGAGCAGTTCTTC. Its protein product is CASNSRALPYNEQFF.

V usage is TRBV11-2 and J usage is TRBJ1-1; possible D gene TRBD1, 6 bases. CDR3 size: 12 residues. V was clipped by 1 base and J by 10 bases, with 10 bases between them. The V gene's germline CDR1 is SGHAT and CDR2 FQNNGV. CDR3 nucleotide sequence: TGTGCCAGCAGCTTAGCCGGGGGGCGAGCTTTCTTT. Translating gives CASSLAGGRAFF.

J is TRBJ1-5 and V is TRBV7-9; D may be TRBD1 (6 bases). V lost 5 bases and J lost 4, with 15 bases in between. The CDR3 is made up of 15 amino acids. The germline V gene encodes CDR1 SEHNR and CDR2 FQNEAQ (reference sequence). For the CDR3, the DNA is TGTGCCAGCAGCCCAACCGGGACATCAAATCAGCCCCAGCATTTT. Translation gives CASSPTGTSNQPQHF.

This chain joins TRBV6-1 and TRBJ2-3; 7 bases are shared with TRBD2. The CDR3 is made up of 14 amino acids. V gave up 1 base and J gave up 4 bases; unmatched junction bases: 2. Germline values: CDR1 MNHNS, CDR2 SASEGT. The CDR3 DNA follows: TGTGCCAGCAGTGAAGGGGGGGGGTCAGATACGCAGTATTTT. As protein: CASSEGGGSDTQYF.

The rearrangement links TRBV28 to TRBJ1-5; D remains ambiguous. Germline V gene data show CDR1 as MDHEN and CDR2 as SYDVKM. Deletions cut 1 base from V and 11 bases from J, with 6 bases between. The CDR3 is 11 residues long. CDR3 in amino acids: CASSLFKSQHF. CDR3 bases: TGTGCCAGCAGTTTATTCAAATCCCAGCATTTT.